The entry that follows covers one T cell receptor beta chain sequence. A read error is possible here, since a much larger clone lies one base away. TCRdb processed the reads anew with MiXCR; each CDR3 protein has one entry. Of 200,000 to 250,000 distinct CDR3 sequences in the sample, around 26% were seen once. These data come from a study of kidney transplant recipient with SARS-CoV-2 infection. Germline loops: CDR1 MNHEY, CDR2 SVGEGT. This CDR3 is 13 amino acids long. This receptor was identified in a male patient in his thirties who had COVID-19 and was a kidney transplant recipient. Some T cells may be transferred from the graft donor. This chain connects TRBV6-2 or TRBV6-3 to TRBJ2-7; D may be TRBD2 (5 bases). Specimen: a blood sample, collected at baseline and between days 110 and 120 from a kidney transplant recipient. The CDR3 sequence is CASSSGMAYKQYF. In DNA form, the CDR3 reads TGTGCCAGCAGTTCGGGGATGGCCTACAAGCAGTACTTC.